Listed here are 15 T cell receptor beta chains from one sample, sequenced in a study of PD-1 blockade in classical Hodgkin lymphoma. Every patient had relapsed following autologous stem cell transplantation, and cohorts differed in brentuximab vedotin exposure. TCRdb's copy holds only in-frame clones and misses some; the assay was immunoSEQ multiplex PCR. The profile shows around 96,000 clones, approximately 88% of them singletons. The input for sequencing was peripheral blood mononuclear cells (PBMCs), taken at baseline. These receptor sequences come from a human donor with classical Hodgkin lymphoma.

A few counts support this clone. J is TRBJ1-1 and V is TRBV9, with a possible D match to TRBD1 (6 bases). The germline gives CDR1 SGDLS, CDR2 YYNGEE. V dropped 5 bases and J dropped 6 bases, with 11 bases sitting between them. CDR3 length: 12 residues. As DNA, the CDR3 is TGTGCCAGCAGAGGCAGGGGACCTGAAGCTTTCTTT. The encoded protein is CASRGRGPEAFF. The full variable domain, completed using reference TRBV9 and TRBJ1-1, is DSGVTQTPKHLITATGQRVTLRCSPRSGDLSVYWYQQSLDQGLQFLIQYYNGEERAKGNILERFSAQQFPDLHSELNLSSLELGDSALYFCASRGRGPEAFFGQGTRLTVV.

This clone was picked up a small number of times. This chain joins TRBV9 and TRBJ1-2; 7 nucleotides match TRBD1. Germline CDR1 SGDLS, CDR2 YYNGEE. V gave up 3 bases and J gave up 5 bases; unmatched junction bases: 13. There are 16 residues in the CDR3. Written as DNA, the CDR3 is TGTGCCAGCAGCGCGCAGAGACAGGGTGTTGGTTATGGCTACACCTTC. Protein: CASSAQRQGVGYGYTF.

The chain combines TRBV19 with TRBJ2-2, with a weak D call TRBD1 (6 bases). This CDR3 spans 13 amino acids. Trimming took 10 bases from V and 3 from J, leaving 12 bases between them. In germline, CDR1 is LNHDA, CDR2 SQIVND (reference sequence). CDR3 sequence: CATTDSYTGELFF. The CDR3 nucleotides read TGTGCCACCACGGACAGCTACACCGGGGAGCTGTTTTTT.

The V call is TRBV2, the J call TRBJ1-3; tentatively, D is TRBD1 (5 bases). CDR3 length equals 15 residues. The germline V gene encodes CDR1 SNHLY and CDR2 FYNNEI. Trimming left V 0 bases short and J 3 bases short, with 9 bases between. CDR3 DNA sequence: TGTGCCAGCAGTGAAGCGGGAGGGGTTGGAAACACCATATATTTT. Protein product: CASSEAGGVGNTIYF.

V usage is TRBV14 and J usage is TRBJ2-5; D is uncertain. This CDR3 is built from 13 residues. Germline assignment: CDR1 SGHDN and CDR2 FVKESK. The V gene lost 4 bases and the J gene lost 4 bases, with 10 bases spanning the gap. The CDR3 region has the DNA TGTGCCAGCAGCCCCGGAGTAATAGAGACCCAGTACTTC. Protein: CASSPGVIETQYF. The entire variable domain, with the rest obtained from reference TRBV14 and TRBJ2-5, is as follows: EAGVTQFPSHSVIEKGQTVTLRCDPISGHDNLYWYRRVMGKEIKFLLHFVKESKQDESGMPNNRFLAERTGGTYSTLKVQPAELEDSGVYFCASSPGVIETQYFGPGTRLLVL.

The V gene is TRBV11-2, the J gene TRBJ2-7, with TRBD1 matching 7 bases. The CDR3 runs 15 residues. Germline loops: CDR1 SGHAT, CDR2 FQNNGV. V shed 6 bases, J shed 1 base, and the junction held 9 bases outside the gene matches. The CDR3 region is CASSQGTAPSYEQYF. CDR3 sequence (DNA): TGTGCCAGCAGTCAAGGGACAGCCCCATCCTACGAGCAGTACTTC.

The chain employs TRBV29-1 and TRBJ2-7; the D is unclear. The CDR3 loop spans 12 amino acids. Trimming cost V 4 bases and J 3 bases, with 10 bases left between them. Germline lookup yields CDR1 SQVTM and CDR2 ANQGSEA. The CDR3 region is CSVGVSLYEQYF. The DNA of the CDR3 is TGCAGCGTTGGGGTCAGCCTCTACGAGCAGTACTTC.

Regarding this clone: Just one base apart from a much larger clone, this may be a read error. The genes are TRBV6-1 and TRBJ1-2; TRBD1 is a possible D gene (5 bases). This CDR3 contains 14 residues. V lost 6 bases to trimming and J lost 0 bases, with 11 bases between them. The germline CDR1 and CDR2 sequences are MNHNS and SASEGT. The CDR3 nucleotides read TGTGCCAGCAGGGGGGACGGAGCTAACTATGGCTACACCTTC. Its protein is CASRGDGANYGYTF.

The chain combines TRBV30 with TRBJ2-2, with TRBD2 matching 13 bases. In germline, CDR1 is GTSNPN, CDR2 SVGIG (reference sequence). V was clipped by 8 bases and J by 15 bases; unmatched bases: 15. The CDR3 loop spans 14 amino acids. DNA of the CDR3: TGTGCCGGAAAGCGGACTAGCGGGGGCGGGGTGGTGTTTTTT. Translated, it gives CAGKRTSGGGVVFF.

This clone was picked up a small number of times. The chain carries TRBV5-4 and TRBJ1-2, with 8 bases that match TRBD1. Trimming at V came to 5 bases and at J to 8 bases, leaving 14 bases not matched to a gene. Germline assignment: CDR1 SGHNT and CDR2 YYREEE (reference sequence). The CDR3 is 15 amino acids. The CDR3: CASRPLLDRGDGYTF. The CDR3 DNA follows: TGTGCCAGCAGACCACTTTTAGACAGGGGAGACGGCTACACCTTC.

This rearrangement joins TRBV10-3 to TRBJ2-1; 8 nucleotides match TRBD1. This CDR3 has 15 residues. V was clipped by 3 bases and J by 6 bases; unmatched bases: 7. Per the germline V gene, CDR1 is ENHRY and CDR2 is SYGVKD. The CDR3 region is CAISESRTGTNEQFF. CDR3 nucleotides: TGTGCCATCAGTGAATCTCGGACAGGGACCAATGAGCAGTTCTTC.

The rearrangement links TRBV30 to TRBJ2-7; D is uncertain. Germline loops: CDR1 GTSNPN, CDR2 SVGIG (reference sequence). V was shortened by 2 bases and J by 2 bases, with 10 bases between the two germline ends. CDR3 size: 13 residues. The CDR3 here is CAWSRTPTYEQYF. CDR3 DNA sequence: TGTGCCTGGAGTCGAACACCAACCTACGAGCAGTACTTC.

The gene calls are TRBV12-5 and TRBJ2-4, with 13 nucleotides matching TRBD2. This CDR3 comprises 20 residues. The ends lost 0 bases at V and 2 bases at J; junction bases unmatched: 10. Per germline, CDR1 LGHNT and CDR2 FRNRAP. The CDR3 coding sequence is TGTGCTAGTGGTTTGGTGGGGTGGACTAGCGGGAGTGGGACCAAAAACATTCAGTACTTC. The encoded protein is CASGLVGWTSGSGTKNIQYF. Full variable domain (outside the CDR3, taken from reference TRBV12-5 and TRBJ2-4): DARVTQTPRHKVTEMGQEVTMRCQPILGHNTVFWYRQTMMQGLELLAYFRNRAPLDDSGMPKDRFSAEMPDATLATLKIQPSEPRDSAVYFCASGLVGWTSGSGTKNIQYFGAGTRLSVL.

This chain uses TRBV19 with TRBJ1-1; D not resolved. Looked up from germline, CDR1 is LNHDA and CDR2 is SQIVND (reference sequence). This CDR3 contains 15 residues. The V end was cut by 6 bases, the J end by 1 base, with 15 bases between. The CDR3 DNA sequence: TGTGCCAGTAGGGATTCGGGGATACCGAACACTGAAGCTTTCTTT. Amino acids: CASRDSGIPNTEAFF.

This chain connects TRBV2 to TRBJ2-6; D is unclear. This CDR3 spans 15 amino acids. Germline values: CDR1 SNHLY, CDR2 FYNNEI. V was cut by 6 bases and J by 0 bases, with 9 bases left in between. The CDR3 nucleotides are TGTGCCAGCAGGGAATATAACTCTGGGGCCAACGTCCTGACTTTC. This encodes CASREYNSGANVLTF.